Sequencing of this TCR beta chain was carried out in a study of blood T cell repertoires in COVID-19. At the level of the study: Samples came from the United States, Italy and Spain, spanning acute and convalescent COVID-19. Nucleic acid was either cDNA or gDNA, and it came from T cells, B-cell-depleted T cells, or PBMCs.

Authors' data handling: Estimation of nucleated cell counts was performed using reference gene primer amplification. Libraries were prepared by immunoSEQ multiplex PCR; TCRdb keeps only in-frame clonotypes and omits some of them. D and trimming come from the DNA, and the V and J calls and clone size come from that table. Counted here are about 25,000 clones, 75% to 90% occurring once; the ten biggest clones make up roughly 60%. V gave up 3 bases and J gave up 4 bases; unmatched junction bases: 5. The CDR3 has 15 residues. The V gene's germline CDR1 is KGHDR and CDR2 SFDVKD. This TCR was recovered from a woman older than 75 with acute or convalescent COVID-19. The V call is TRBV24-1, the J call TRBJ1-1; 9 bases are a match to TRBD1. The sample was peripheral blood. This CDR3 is CATSDTGTGSTEAFF. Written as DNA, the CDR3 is TGTGCCACCAGTGATACTGGGACAGGGAGCACTGAAGCTTTCTTT.